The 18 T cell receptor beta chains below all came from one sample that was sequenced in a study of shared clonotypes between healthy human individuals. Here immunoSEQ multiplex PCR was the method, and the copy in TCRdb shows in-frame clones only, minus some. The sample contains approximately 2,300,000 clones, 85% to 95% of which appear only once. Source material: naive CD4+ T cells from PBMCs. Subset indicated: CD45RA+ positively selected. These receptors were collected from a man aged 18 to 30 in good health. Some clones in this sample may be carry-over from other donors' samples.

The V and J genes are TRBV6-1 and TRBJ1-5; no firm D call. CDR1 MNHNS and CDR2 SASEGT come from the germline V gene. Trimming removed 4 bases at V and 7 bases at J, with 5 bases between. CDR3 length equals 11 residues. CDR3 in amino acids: CASSGPQPQHF. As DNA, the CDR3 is TGTGCCAGCAGTGGGCCCCAGCCCCAGCATTTT.

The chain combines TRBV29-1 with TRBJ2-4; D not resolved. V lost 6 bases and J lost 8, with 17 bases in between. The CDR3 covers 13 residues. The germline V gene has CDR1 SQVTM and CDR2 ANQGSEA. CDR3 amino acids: CSVTAPEVYIQYF. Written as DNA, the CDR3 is TGCAGCGTGACGGCCCCCGAGGTGTACATTCAGTACTTC.

The CDR3 DNA sequence: TGCGCCAGCAGCTTGGATGGCCAGCAAGAGACCCAGTACTTC. Encoded protein: CASSLDGQQETQYF. V and J are TRBV5-1 and TRBJ2-5; D is unresolved. Germline CDR1 is SGHRS and CDR2 is YFSETQ. The V end was cut by 0 bases, the J end by 2 bases, with 8 bases between. The CDR3 spans 14 residues.

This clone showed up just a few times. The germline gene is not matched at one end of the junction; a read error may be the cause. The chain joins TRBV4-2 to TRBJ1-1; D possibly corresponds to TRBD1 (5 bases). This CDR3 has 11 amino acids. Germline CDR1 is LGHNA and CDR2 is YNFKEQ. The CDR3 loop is CASSQEGTTVF. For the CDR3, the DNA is TGTGCCAGCAGCCAAGAGGGGACTACTGTGTTT.

CDR3 in amino acids: CASSLGLAGGHQETQYF. For the CDR3, the DNA is TGCGCCAGCAGCTTGGGGCTAGCGGGAGGGCATCAAGAGACCCAGTACTTC. The chain couples TRBV5-1 to TRBJ2-5, with 12 bases that match TRBD2. The CDR3 is made up of 17 amino acids. Germline trimming cut 0 bases from V and 2 bases from J; bases unmatched to any gene: 5. Germline CDR1 is SGHRS and CDR2 is YFSETQ.

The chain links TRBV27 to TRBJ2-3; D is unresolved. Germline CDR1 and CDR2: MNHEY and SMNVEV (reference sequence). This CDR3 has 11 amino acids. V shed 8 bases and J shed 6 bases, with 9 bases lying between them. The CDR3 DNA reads TGTGCCAGCCGGTATGGGGATACGCAGTATTTT. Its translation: CASRYGDTQYF.

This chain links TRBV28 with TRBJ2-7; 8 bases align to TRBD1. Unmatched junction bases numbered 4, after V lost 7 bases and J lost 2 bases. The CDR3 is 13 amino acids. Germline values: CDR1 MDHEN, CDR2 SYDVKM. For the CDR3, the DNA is TGTGCCAGCACGCCGACAGGGGCCTACGAGCAGTACTTC. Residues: CASTPTGAYEQYF.

The CDR3 nucleotides read TGTGCCAGCAGCAAAGTCAGGGGGGATATTTTTAATGAAAAACTGTTTTTT. Translating gives CASSKVRGDIFNEKLFF. This chain joins TRBV21-1 and TRBJ1-4; the D call of TRBD1 is as the table states it, not checked on the DNA. TRBV21-1 is given as a pseudogene. CDR3 length: 17 amino acids.

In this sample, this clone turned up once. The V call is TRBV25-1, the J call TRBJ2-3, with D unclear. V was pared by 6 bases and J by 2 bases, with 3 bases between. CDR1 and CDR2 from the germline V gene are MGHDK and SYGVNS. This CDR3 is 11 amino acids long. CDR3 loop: CASRLTDTQYF. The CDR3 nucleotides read TGTGCCAGCAGACTCACAGATACGCAGTATTTT. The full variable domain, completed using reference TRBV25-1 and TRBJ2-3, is EADIYQTPRYLVIGTGKKITLECSQTMGHDKMYWYQQDPGMELHLIHYSYGVNSTEKGDLSSESTVSRIRTEHFPLTLESARPSHTSQYLCASRLTDTQYFGPGTRLTVL.

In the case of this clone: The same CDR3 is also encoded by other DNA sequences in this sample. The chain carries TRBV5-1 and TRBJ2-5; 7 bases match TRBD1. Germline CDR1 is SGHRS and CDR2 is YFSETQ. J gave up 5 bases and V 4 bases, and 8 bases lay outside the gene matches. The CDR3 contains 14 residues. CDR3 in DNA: TGCGCCAGCAGCCCTAGGACAGGAGAGGAGACCCAGTACTTC. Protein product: CASSPRTGEETQYF. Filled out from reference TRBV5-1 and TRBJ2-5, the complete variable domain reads KAGVTQTPRYLIKTRGQQVTLSCSPISGHRSVSWYQQTPGQGLQFLFEYFSETQRNKGNFPGRFSGRQFSNSRSEMNVSTLELGDSALYLCASSPRTGEETQYFGPGTRLLVL.

The CDR3 loop is CASSLAAGLYTDTQYF. CDR3 nucleotide sequence: TGTGCCAGCAGCTTGGCGGCAGGATTATACACAGATACGCAGTATTTT. This chain links TRBV5-4 with TRBJ2-3; D gene ambiguous. Germline V gene data show CDR1 as SGHNT and CDR2 as YYREEE (reference sequence). CDR3 length: 16 residues. Trimming removed 0 bases from V and 2 bases from J, with 13 bases in between.

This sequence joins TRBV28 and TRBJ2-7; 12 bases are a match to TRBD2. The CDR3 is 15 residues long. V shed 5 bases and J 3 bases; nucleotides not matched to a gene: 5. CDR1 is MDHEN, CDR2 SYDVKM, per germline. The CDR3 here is CASSPRTSGNYEQYF. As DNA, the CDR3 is TGTGCCAGCAGTCCCCGGACTAGCGGGAACTACGAGCAGTACTTC.

CDR3 nucleotides: TGTGCCTGGACATCCGGCGCGGGAGGGGTGTGGAGTGAGCAGTTCTTC. Its translation: CAWTSGAGGVWSEQFF. The chain combines TRBV30 with TRBJ2-1; 9 bases agree with TRBD2. Germline V lookup: CDR1 GTSNPN, CDR2 SVGIG (reference sequence). Trimming cost V 4 bases and J 9 bases; bases outside gene matches: 16. The CDR3 is made up of 16 amino acids.

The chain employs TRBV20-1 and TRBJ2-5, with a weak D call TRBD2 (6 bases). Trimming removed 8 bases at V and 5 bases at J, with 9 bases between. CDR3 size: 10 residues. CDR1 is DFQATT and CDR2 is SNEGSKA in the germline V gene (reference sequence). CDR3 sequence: CSSGVETQYF. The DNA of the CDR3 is TGCAGTTCGGGGGTGGAGACCCAGTACTTC.

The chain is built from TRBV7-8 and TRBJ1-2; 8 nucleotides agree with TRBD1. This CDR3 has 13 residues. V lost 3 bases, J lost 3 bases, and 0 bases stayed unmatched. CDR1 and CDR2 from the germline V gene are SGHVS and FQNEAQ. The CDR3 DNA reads TGTGCCAGCAGCTTGGACAGGGACTATGGCTACACCTTC. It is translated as CASSLDRDYGYTF.

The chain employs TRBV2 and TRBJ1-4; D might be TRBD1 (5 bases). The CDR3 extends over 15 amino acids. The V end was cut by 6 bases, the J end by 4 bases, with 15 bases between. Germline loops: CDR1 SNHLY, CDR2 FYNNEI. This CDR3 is CASSVGGALNEKLFF. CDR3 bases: TGTGCCAGCAGCGTAGGAGGGGCCCTTAATGAAAAACTGTTTTTT.

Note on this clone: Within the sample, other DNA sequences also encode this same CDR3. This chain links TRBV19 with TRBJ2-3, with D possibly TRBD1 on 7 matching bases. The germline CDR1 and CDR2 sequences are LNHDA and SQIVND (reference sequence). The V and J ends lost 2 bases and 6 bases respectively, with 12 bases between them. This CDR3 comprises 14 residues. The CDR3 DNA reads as TGTGCCAGTAGTATACGGACAGGAGGGGATACGCAGTATTTT. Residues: CASSIRTGGDTQYF.

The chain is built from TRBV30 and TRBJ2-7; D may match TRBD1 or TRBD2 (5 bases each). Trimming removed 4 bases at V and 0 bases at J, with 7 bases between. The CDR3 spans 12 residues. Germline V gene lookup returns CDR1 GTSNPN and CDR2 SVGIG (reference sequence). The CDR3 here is CAWTGSSYEQYF. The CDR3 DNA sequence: TGTGCCTGGACAGGGAGCTCCTACGAGCAGTACTTC.